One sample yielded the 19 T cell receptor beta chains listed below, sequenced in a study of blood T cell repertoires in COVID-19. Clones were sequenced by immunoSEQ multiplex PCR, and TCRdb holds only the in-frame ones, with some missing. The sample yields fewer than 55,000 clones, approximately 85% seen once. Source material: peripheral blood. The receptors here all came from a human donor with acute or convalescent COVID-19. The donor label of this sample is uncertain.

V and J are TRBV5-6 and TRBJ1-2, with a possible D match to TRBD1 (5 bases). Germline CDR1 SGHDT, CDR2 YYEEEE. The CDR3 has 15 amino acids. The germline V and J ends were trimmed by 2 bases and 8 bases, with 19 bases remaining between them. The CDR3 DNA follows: TGTGCCAGCAGCTTACCTTTATCGGGGGGAGGAGGCTACACCTTC. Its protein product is CASSLPLSGGGGYTF.

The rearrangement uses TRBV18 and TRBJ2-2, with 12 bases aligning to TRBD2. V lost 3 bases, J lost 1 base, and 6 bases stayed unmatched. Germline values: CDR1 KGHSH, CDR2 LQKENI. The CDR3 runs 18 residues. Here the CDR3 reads CASSPPSGGALNTGELFF. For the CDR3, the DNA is TGTGCCAGCTCACCCCCTAGCGGGGGGGCCTTGAACACCGGGGAGCTGTTTTTT.

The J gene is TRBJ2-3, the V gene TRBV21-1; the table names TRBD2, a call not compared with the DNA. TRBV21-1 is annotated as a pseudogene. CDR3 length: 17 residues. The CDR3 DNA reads TGTGCCAGCAGCAAAGGACTAGCGGGAGCCGCCGGAGATACGCAGTATTTT. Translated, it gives CASSKGLAGAAGDTQYF.

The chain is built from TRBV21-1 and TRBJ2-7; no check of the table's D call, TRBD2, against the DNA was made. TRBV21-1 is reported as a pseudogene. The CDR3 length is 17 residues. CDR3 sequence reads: CASSPEGWGRFLREQYF. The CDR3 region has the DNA TGTGCCAGCAGCCCCGAAGGTTGGGGGAGGTTCCTTCGCGAGCAGTACTTC.

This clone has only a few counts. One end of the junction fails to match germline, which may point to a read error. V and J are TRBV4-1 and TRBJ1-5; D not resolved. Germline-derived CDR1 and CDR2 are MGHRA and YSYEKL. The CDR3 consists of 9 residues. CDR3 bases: TGCGCCAGCAGCCGGGTGAGGAATTTT. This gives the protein CASSRVRNF.

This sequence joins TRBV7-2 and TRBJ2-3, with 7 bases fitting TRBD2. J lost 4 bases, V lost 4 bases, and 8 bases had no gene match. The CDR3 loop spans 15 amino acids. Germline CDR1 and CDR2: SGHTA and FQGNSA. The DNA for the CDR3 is TGTGCCAGCAGCTCCGGACTAGGGTTAGCAGATACGCAGTATTTT. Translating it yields CASSSGLGLADTQYF.

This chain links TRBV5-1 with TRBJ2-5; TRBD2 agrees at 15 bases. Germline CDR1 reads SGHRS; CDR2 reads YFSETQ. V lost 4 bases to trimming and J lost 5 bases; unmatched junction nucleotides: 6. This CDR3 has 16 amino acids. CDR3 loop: CASSPGLAGGEETQYF. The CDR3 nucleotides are TGCGCCAGCAGCCCTGGACTAGCGGGGGGGGAGGAGACCCAGTACTTC.

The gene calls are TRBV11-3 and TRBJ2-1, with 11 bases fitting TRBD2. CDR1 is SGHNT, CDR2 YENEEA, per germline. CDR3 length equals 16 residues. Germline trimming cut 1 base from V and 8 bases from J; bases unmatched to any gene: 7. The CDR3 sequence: CASSLGLAGGGHEQFF. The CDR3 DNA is TGTGCCAGCAGCTTAGGTTTAGCGGGAGGGGGGCATGAGCAGTTCTTC. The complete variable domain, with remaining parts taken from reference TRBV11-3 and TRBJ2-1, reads EAGVVQSPRYKIIEKKQPVAFWCNPISGHNTLYWYLQNLGQGPELLIRYENEEAVDDSQLPKDRFSAERLKGVDSTLKIQPAELGDSAVYLCASSLGLAGGGHEQFFGPGTRLTVL.

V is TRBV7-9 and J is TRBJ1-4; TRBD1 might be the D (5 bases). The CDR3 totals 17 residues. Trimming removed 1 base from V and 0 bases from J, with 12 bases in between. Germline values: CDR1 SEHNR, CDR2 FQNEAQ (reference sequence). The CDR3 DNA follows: TGTGCCAGCAGCTTAGGTCGGCAGACAGCAACTAATGAAAAACTGTTTTTT. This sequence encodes CASSLGRQTATNEKLFF.

The CDR3 is CASSVGGTGATFF. Written as DNA, the CDR3 is TGTGCCAGCAGCGTAGGGGGGACAGGGGCAACTTTCTTT. V gene TRBV9 combines with J gene TRBJ1-1; 10 nucleotides align to TRBD1. The CDR3 contains 13 residues. The germline CDR1 and CDR2 sequences are SGDLS and YYNGEE. J lost 12 bases, V lost 0 bases, and 5 bases had no gene match.

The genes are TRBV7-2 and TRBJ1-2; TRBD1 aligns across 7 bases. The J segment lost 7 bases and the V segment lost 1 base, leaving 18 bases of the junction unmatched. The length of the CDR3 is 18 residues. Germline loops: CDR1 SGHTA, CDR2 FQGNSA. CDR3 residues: CASSLGRRTGQSGGGYTF. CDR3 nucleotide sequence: TGTGCCAGCAGCTTAGGAAGGAGGACAGGCCAATCGGGCGGTGGCTACACCTTC.

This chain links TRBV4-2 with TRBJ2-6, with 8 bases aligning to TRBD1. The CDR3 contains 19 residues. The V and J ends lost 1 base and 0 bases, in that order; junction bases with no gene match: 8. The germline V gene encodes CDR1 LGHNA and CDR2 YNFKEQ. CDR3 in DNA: TGTGCCAGCAGCCAAGTCGGGACAGGTTGGGACTCTGGGGCCAACGTCCTGACTTTC. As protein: CASSQVGTGWDSGANVLTF.

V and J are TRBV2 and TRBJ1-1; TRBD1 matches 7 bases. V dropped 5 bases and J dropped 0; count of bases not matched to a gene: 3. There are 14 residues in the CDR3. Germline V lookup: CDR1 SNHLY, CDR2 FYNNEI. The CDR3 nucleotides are TGTGCCAGCAGTTACCAGGGGGTGAACACTGAAGCTTTCTTT. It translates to CASSYQGVNTEAFF.

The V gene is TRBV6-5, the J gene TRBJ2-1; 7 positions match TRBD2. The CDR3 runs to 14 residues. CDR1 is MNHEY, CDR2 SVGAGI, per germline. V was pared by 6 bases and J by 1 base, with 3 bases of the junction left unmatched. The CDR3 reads CASSSGKSYNEQFF. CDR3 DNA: TGTGCCAGCAGCAGCGGGAAGTCCTACAATGAGCAGTTCTTC.

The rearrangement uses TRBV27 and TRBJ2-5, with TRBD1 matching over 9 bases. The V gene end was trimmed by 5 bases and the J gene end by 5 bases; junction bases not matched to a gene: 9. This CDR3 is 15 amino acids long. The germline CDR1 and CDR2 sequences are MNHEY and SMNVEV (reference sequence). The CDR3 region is CASSLGQGQRETQYF. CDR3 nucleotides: TGTGCCAGCAGTCTCGGACAGGGGCAACGGGAGACCCAGTACTTC.

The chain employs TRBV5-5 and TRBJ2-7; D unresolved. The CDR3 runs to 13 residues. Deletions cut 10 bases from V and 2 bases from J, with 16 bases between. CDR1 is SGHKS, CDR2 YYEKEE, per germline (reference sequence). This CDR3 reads CAPPRLVPYEQYF. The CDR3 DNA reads TGTGCCCCCCCGCGTTTAGTCCCCTACGAGCAGTACTTC. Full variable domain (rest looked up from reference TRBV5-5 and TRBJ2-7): DAGVTQSPTHLIKTRGQQVTLRCSPISGHKSVSWYQQVLGQGPQFIFQYYEKEERGRGNFPDRFSARQFPNYSSELNVNALLLGDSALYLCAPPRLVPYEQYFGPGTRLTVT.

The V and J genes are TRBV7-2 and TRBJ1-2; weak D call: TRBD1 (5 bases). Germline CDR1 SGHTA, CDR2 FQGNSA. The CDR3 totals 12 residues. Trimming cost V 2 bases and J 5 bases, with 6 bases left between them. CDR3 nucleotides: TGTGCCAGCAGCTTATCAGGGTATGGCTACACCTTC. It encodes CASSLSGYGYTF.

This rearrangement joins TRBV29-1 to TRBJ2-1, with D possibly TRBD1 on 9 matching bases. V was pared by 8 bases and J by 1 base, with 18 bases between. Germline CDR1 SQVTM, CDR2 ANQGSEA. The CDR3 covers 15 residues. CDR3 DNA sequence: TGCAGCACGGGAGGGACAGGGAAATCCTACAATGAGCAGTTCTTC. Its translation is CSTGGTGKSYNEQFF.

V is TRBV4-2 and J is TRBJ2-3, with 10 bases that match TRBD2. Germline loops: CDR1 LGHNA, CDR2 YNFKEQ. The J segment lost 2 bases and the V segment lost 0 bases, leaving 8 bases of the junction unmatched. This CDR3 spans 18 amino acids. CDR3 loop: CASSQDSLAGGLTDTQYF. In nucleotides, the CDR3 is TGTGCCAGCAGCCAAGACTCCTTAGCGGGAGGACTCACAGATACGCAGTATTTT.